The sequence of this TCR beta chain was determined in a study of T cell responses to AZD1222 COVID-19 vaccine. Some clones are missing from TCRdb's copy, which holds only in-frame ones; the method was immunoSEQ multiplex PCR. The sample includes roughly 180,000 clones, 80% to 90% of them seen just once. This clone appeared once. Its cognate antigen is unknown. Points from the study as a whole: Repertoire samples came only from after the peak T cell response. A mostly white British donor set with more females was recruited, and clonal diversity was possibly underestimated. Spike as a whole was targeted by vaccine-associated CD4 TCRs, dominant at 160-218 and 743-854.

The sequence was obtained from an adult in good health. Sample: peripheral blood, taken on day 0 of AZD1222 vaccination.

The CDR3 coding sequence is TGTGCCAGCTCACCCGTTGGACAGCGCGATGGGGAAGCTTTCTTT. Translated, it gives CASSPVGQRDGEAFF. V is TRBV18 and J is TRBJ1-1, with D perhaps matching TRBD1 (6 bases). The CDR3 has 15 amino acids. The V gene's germline CDR1 is KGHSH and CDR2 LQKENI. V lost 3 bases and J 8 bases, leaving 19 bases between the germline ends. Full variable domain (missing parts from reference TRBV18 and TRBJ1-1): NAGVMQNPRHLVRRRGQEARLRCSPMKGHSHVYWYRQLPEEGLKFMVYLQKENIIDESGMPKERFSAEFPKEGPSILRIQQVVRGDSAAYFCASSPVGQRDGEAFFGQGTRLTVV.